These 30 T cell receptor beta chains came from one sample sequenced in a study of blood T cell repertoires in COVID-19. Generated by immunoSEQ multiplex PCR, the TCRdb table keeps only in-frame clones and is missing some. The sample holds about 400,000 clones, around 90% seen once. The sequencing input was PBMCs or T cells enriched from blood (not recorded which). The receptors originated from a woman between 35 and 50 years old with acute COVID-19.

This chain joins TRBV7-2 and TRBJ2-1; TRBD1 might be the D (5 bases). Germline V gives CDR1 SGHTA, CDR2 FQGNSA. The V end was cut by 2 bases, the J end by 15 bases, with 14 bases between. There are 12 residues in the CDR3. The CDR3 is CASSLRGLPGFF. The CDR3 DNA sequence: TGTGCCAGCAGCTTAAGGGGCCTCCCCGGGTTCTTC.

The V and J genes are TRBV24-1 and TRBJ1-2, with D uncertain. CDR1 KGHDR and CDR2 SFDVKD come from the germline V gene. The V gene lost 3 bases and the J gene lost 6 bases, with 7 bases spanning the gap. This CDR3 is 12 amino acids long. In DNA, the CDR3 is TGTGCCACCAGTGATGGACTTAATGGCTACACCTTC. It translates to CATSDGLNGYTF.

The chain is built from TRBV7-8 and TRBJ1-4; possibly TRBD1 for D (6 bases). Germline CDR1 and CDR2: SGHVS and FQNEAQ. V gave up 7 bases and J gave up 0 bases, with 18 bases separating them. The CDR3 runs 17 residues. DNA for the CDR3: TGTGCCAGCACCCCGAGGGGGATGGGAGCAACTAATGAAAAACTGTTTTTT. Protein product: CASTPRGMGATNEKLFF.

This clone has only one observation. V usage is TRBV11-2 and J usage is TRBJ1-2; D remains unclear. CDR1 is SGHAT, CDR2 FQNNGV, per germline. This CDR3 is built from 14 residues. Trimming removed 5 bases from V and 3 bases from J, with 13 bases in between. CDR3 coding DNA: TGTGCCAGCAGCCCCGGAGATATGCACTATGGCTACACCTTC. It encodes CASSPGDMHYGYTF.

This sequence joins TRBV19 and TRBJ2-5; D remains ambiguous. The CDR3 spans 13 residues. Trimming shortened V by 2 bases and J by 4 bases, and 8 bases separated the two germline ends. Germline CDR1 is LNHDA and CDR2 is SQIVND (reference sequence). In nucleotides, the CDR3 is TGTGCCAGTAGTATAAACTCGGGAGAGACCCAGTACTTC. Amino acids: CASSINSGETQYF.

This chain connects TRBV4-1 to TRBJ2-1; 11 nucleotides agree with TRBD2. Trimming took 6 bases from V and 1 from J; bases not matched to a gene: 14. Germline V lookup: CDR1 MGHRA, CDR2 YSYEKL. CDR3 length: 19 amino acids. CDR3 nucleotide sequence: TGCGCCAGCAGGGATTTAGCGGGGGGGCCAATTCGGTCCTACAATGAGCAGTTCTTC. This translates into CASRDLAGGPIRSYNEQFF.

This chain uses TRBV24-1 with TRBJ1-2; D remains unclear. The CDR3 covers 13 residues. Germline V gene lookup returns CDR1 KGHDR and CDR2 SFDVKD. Trimming removed 3 bases at V and 2 bases at J, with 6 bases between. CDR3: CATSDRQNYGYTF. In DNA form, the CDR3 reads TGTGCCACCAGTGATCGTCAGAACTATGGCTACACCTTC.

V and J are TRBV5-4 and TRBJ1-6; 7 bases are a match to TRBD1. The trim removed 3 bases at V and 3 bases at J, leaving 3 bases unmatched. Germline assignment: CDR1 SGHNT and CDR2 YYREEE (reference sequence). There are 15 residues in the CDR3. The CDR3 DNA reads as TGTGCCAGCAGCTCGACAGGGAACTATAATTCACCCCTCCACTTT. It encodes CASSSTGNYNSPLHF.

V and J are TRBV30 and TRBJ2-1; the D gene is possibly TRBD1 (6 bases). The germline V and J ends were trimmed by 5 bases and 2 bases, with 10 bases remaining between them. Germline-derived CDR1 and CDR2 are GTSNPN and SVGIG (reference sequence). The CDR3 has 13 residues. The chain's CDR3 is CAWSKGAYNEQFF. Here the CDR3 DNA reads TGTGCCTGGTCGAAGGGGGCCTACAATGAGCAGTTCTTC.

To note about this clone: The sample carries other DNA sequences with the same CDR3. The genes are TRBV19 and TRBJ1-5; the D is unclear. Trimming stripped 6 bases from V and 2 bases from J, with 5 bases between. CDR1 and CDR2 from the germline V gene are LNHDA and SQIVND (reference sequence). There are 12 residues in the CDR3. CDR3 region: CASSLRNQPQHF. DNA of the CDR3: TGTGCCAGTAGCCTTCGCAATCAGCCCCAGCATTTT. The full variable domain, rest sourced from reference TRBV19 and TRBJ1-5, is DGGITQSPKYLFRKEGQNVTLSCEQNLNHDAMYWYRQDPGQGLRLIYYSQIVNDFQKGDIAEGYSVSREKKESFPLTVTSAQKNPTAFYLCASSLRNQPQHFGDGTRLSIL.

The chain couples TRBV3-1 (or the pseudogene TRBV3-2) to TRBJ2-5; 8 nucleotides line up with TRBD1. This CDR3 region has 16 residues. With 4 bases clipped from V and 5 bases from J, the junction kept 12 bases outside the gene matches. The germline gives CDR1 LGHDT, CDR2 YNNKEL (reference sequence). CDR3 DNA sequence: TGTGCCAGCAGCCTAAGGGTCACAGGGGGAAGGGAGACCCAGTACTTC. Amino acid sequence: CASSLRVTGGRETQYF.

This chain uses TRBV7-9 with TRBJ2-7; TRBD1 is a possible D gene (6 bases). CDR3 length equals 14 residues. The V end lost 2 bases, the J end lost 5 bases, and 13 bases lay between the germline ends. Germline V CDR1 and CDR2: SEHNR, FQNEAQ (reference sequence). The CDR3 protein is CASSLRTGWNEQYF. CDR3 coding DNA: TGTGCCAGCAGCTTACGAACAGGGTGGAACGAGCAGTACTTC.

The CDR3 DNA reads TGCAGGATACAGCTGAACACTGAAGCTTTCTTT. Translated, it gives CRIQLNTEAFF. The rearrangement uses TRBV29-1 and TRBJ1-1; D is unclear. In germline, CDR1 is SQVTM, CDR2 ANQGSEA. CDR3 length: 11 residues. Together with reference TRBV29-1 and TRBJ1-1, the CDR3 gives the full variable domain: SAVISQKPSRDICQRGTSLTIQCQVDSQVTMMFWYRQQPGQSLTLIATANQGSEATYESGFVIDKFPISRPNLTFSTLTVSNMSPEDSSIYLCRIQLNTEAFFGQGTRLTVV.

The chain carries TRBV30 and TRBJ1-3; D is unclear. The CDR3 sequence is 17 residues long. Germline V gene data show CDR1 as GTSNPN and CDR2 as SVGIG (reference sequence). Deletions cut 1 base from V and 0 bases from J, with 16 bases between. The CDR3 here is CAWSELRPTFSGNTIYF. In DNA form, the CDR3 reads TGTGCCTGGAGTGAGTTGCGGCCGACCTTCTCTGGAAACACCATATATTTT.

V and J are TRBV4-2 and TRBJ2-7; the match to TRBD1 covers 7 bases. From germline, CDR1 is LGHNA and CDR2 YNFKEQ. After removal of 3 bases from V and 5 bases from J, the junction contained 10 bases not matched to a gene. The CDR3 spans 15 residues. CDR3 DNA: TGTGCCAGCAGCCAGATTACAGGGGCTCTTAACGAGCAGTACTTC. It yields the protein CASSQITGALNEQYF.

The chain carries TRBV9 and TRBJ2-7; D unclear. Trimming removed 0 bases at V and 4 bases at J, with 11 bases between. The CDR3 is 14 residues long. Germline CDR1 is SGDLS and CDR2 is YYNGEE. The chain's CDR3 is CASSVDPSSYEQYF. In DNA, the CDR3 is TGTGCCAGCAGCGTAGATCCCTCTTCGTACGAGCAGTACTTC.

The chain employs TRBV3-1 (or the pseudogene TRBV3-2) and TRBJ1-2; 8 bases line up with TRBD1. Germline V gene sequence: CDR1 LGHDT, CDR2 YNNKEL (reference sequence). V gave up 4 bases and J gave up 4 bases; unmatched junction bases: 8. The CDR3 is 15 residues long. For the CDR3, the DNA is TGTGCCAGCAGCCCCATCCTCAGGGGGCTCTATGGCTACACCTTC. Translated: CASSPILRGLYGYTF.

This clone was picked up one time. The chain links TRBV7-9 to TRBJ1-6, with TRBD1 matching 7 bases. After removal of 5 bases from V and 2 bases from J, the junction contained 3 bases not matched to a gene. This CDR3 region has 15 residues. The germline gives CDR1 SEHNR, CDR2 FQNEAQ (reference sequence). This chain's CDR3 is CASSRTGAYNSPLHF. CDR3 sequence (DNA): TGTGCCAGCAGCCGAACAGGGGCCTATAATTCACCCCTCCACTTT.

This chain joins TRBV4-1 and TRBJ2-1; 11 bases agree with TRBD1. V shed 5 bases, J shed 6 bases, and the junction held 6 bases outside the gene matches. The CDR3 has 15 residues. Germline loops: CDR1 MGHRA, CDR2 YSYEKL. The CDR3 DNA is TGCGCCAGCAGCTGGGACAGGGGGAGTTTCAATGAGCAGTTCTTC. Amino acid sequence: CASSWDRGSFNEQFF.

The sample holds one count of this clone. This sequence joins TRBV6-1 and TRBJ1-5; tentative D call: TRBD1 (5 bases). Between the trimmed V and J ends, which lost 2 bases and 4 bases, there was a span of 12 bases. This CDR3 is built from 15 residues. Per the germline V gene, CDR1 is MNHNS and CDR2 is SASEGT. In DNA form, the CDR3 reads TGTGCCAGCAGTGAAAGTCAGGGAGGGAATCAGCCCCAGCATTTT. It translates to CASSESQGGNQPQHF.

The V call is TRBV3-1 (or the pseudogene TRBV3-2), the J call TRBJ1-1; TRBD1 agrees at 9 bases. CDR1 and CDR2 from the germline V gene are LGHDT and YNNKEL (reference sequence). V lost 2 bases and J lost 2; bases outside the gene matches: 9. This CDR3 is built from 17 residues. The CDR3 spells CASSQNTGTGRNTEAFF. The CDR3 DNA reads TGTGCCAGCAGCCAAAATACCGGGACAGGGAGAAACACTGAAGCTTTCTTT.

The J gene is TRBJ2-3, the V gene TRBV3-1 (or the pseudogene TRBV3-2), with no clear D. The CDR3 runs 11 residues. Trimming took 8 bases from V and 6 from J, leaving 9 bases between them. Germline CDR1 and CDR2: LGHDT and YNNKEL (reference sequence). The CDR3 here is CASQNQDTQYF. The CDR3 DNA sequence: TGTGCCAGCCAAAATCAGGATACGCAGTATTTT.

The chain joins TRBV6-1 to TRBJ1-2; D possibly corresponds to TRBD1 (5 bases). This CDR3 region has 14 residues. The V gene lost 3 bases and the J gene lost 4 bases, with 12 bases spanning the gap. Germline CDR1 is MNHNS and CDR2 is SASEGT. CDR3 coding DNA: TGTGCCAGCAGTGATATAGGGGTTGGCTATGGCTACACCTTC. Its protein product is CASSDIGVGYGYTF.

The chain links TRBV18 to TRBJ1-1, with TRBD1 identical over 7 bases. Germline CDR1 reads KGHSH; CDR2 reads LQKENI. V trimming: 2 bases; J trimming: 4 bases; junction bases outside the gene matches: 10. The CDR3 length is 16 residues. The CDR3 is CASSPSGQRVATEAFF. The CDR3 DNA sequence: TGTGCCAGCTCACCATCGGGACAGAGGGTGGCCACTGAAGCTTTCTTT.

The chain is built from TRBV19 and TRBJ1-1; D remains unclear. V gave up 7 bases and J gave up 2 bases, with 11 bases separating them. Germline V lookup: CDR1 LNHDA, CDR2 SQIVND (reference sequence). The CDR3 has 13 residues. This CDR3 reads CASNGLSNTEAFF. The CDR3 region has the DNA TGTGCCAGTAACGGACTGAGTAACACTGAAGCTTTCTTT.

The chain links TRBV29-1 to TRBJ1-1; a weak D match, TRBD1 (5 bases). The CDR3 length is 14 residues. Germline assignment: CDR1 SQVTM and CDR2 ANQGSEA. V shed 7 bases and J shed 2 bases, with 17 bases lying between them. The CDR3, as DNA: TGCAGCGGCCGTAAGGACACAACAAACACTGAAGCTTTCTTT. It codes for CSGRKDTTNTEAFF.

CDR3: CASRQTGEGLYGYTF. CDR3 in DNA: TGTGCCAGTAGACAGACAGGGGAAGGGTTATACGGCTACACCTTC. This chain links TRBV19 with TRBJ1-2, with 8 bases lining up with TRBD1. V trimming: 6 bases; J trimming: 8 bases; junction bases outside the gene matches: 14. CDR1 is LNHDA and CDR2 is SQIVND in the germline V gene (reference sequence). There are 15 residues in the CDR3.

With regard to this clone: Other DNA sequences in the sample encode the same CDR3. The rearrangement uses TRBV12-3 or TRBV12-4 and TRBJ2-7; possibly TRBD2 for D (6 bases). V shed 6 bases and J shed 3 bases, with 6 bases lying between them. This CDR3 is 11 amino acids long. The CDR3 bases are TGTGCCAGCAGCGGGGGCTACGAGCAGTACTTC. It translates to CASSGGYEQYF.

The V and J genes are TRBV13 and TRBJ1-1; 9 nucleotides align to TRBD1. The V gene end was trimmed by 6 bases and the J gene end by 5 bases; junction bases not matched to a gene: 7. CDR3 size: 14 residues. Germline V lookup: CDR1 PRHDT, CDR2 FYEKMQ (reference sequence). The CDR3 DNA follows: TGTGCCAGCAGGCCCGGGACAGGGCTTACTGAAGCTTTCTTT. This codes for CASRPGTGLTEAFF.

The rearrangement links TRBV5-1 to TRBJ2-2, with 9 bases aligning to TRBD1. Germline CDR1 and CDR2: SGHRS and YFSETQ. After removal of 6 bases from V and 8 bases from J, the junction contained 8 bases not matched to a gene. This CDR3 comprises 14 residues. The CDR3 spells CASTTGGDWGELFF. The CDR3 DNA reads TGCGCCAGCACCACAGGGGGCGACTGGGGGGAGCTGTTTTTT.